One and the same sample provided the 28 T cell receptor beta chains below, sequenced in a study of Graves' ophthalmopathy and Graves' hyperthyroidism. RNA transcripts yielded amplified TCR beta CDR3 regions. Second-round multiplex PCR came after first-round RT-PCR with HTBI primers. One entry per CDR3 protein results from TCRdb running MiXCR on the multiplex PCR reads. The sample holds around 1.1 million distinct CDR3 sequences; around a third are singletons and the top ten take 11%. The specimen was peripheral blood or thyroid tissue (not recorded which). Receptors originate from an adult man with Graves' hyperthyroidism.

This clonotype occurred a few times. The J gene is TRBJ1-5, the V gene TRBV7-8, with 7 nucleotides matching TRBD1. This CDR3 spans 15 amino acids. The germline gives CDR1 SGHVS, CDR2 FQNEAQ. V gave up 1 base and J gave up 5 bases; unmatched junction bases: 5. For the CDR3, the DNA is TGTGCCAGCAGCTTAGAGGGGACAGCGGATCAGCCCCAGCATTTT. It is translated as CASSLEGTADQPQHF.

On this clonotype itself: Since a much larger clone is just one base distant, this may be a read error. The chain is built from TRBV29-1 and TRBJ1-4; weak D call: TRBD1 (6 bases). Germline V lookup: CDR1 SQVTM, CDR2 ANQGSEA. CDR3 size: 14 residues. The CDR3 loop is CSATGFATNERLFF. Here the CDR3 DNA reads TGCAGCGCGACAGGTTTTGCAACTAATGAAAGACTGTTTTTT.

This clonotype was seen only a few times. The V gene is TRBV18, the J gene TRBJ2-5; D uncertain. Germline assignment: CDR1 KGHSH and CDR2 LQKENI. Trimming took off 3 bases at V and 3 bases at J, with 8 bases between the two ends. CDR3 size: 13 residues. CDR3 amino acids: CASSPPQKETQYF. DNA for the CDR3: TGTGCCAGCTCACCTCCCCAGAAAGAGACCCAGTACTTC.

This clonotype showed up many times. V is TRBV10-3 and J is TRBJ1-2; tentatively, D is TRBD1 (6 bases). There are 15 residues in the CDR3. Trimming stripped 3 bases from V and 8 bases from J, with 19 bases between. CDR1 and CDR2 (germline): ENHRY, SYGVKD. The CDR3 DNA reads TGTGCCATCAGTGATTATCTGGGGGCCCCTAAAGGCTACACCTTC. This gives the protein CAISDYLGAPKGYTF.

The V call is TRBV12-3 or TRBV12-4, the J call TRBJ1-2; D unresolved. V was trimmed by 6 bases and J by 8 bases, leaving 19 bases between them. The CDR3 is made up of 14 amino acids. CDR3 region: CASSQDPGERGYTF. CDR3 coding DNA: TGTGCCAGCAGCCAAGATCCCGGAGAAAGGGGCTACACCTTC.

The chain couples TRBV10-3 to TRBJ1-2; D is unclear. Germline CDR1 ENHRY, CDR2 SYGVKD. The V end lost 9 bases, the J end lost 0 bases, and 11 bases lay between the germline ends. This CDR3 contains 13 residues. The CDR3 nucleotides read TGTGCCATTAGAACAAGTCCTAACTATGGCTACACCTTC. Its protein product is CAIRTSPNYGYTF.

The sample holds a few counts of this clonotype. This chain joins TRBV28 and TRBJ1-4; TRBD1 matches 7 bases. This CDR3 is built from 16 residues. Germline V lookup: CDR1 MDHEN, CDR2 SYDVKM. The ends lost 6 bases at V and 0 bases at J; junction bases unmatched: 7. The DNA for the CDR3 is TGTGCCAGCAGCAACCCCGACAGGGCAACTAATGAAAAACTGTTTTTT. Translated: CASSNPDRATNEKLFF.

In this sample, this clonotype turned up many times. The V call is TRBV7-2, the J call TRBJ1-5, with D hard to call. The CDR3 totals 15 residues. CDR1 is SGHTA and CDR2 is FQGNSA in the germline V gene. V was cut by 2 bases and J by 2 bases, with 10 bases left in between. The chain's CDR3 is CASSLFSQGNQPQHF. CDR3 sequence (DNA): TGTGCCAGCAGCTTATTCTCGCAGGGCAATCAGCCCCAGCATTTT.

This sequence joins TRBV7-9 and TRBJ1-2; D uncertain. Germline-derived CDR1 and CDR2 are SEHNR and FQNEAQ (reference sequence). V lost 5 bases and J lost 6, with 16 bases in between. This CDR3 is 14 amino acids long. As DNA, the CDR3 is TGTGCCAGCAGCCGCCTCGTGGCCAGAGATGGCTACACCTTC. This gives the protein CASSRLVARDGYTF.

This clonotype was counted many times. V gene TRBV9 combines with J gene TRBJ1-4, with a possible D match to TRBD1 (6 bases). Trimming cost V 0 bases and J 11 bases, with 20 bases left between them. The CDR3 has 16 amino acids. Looked up from germline, CDR1 is SGDLS and CDR2 is YYNGEE. DNA of the CDR3: TGTGCCAGCAGCGTAGAGTCTGGGACAAGTCCTACCAAACTGTTTTTT. Its translation is CASSVESGTSPTKLFF.

J is TRBJ2-7 and V is TRBV7-8; 14 positions agree with TRBD2. V was pared by 5 bases and J by 3 bases, with 12 bases of the junction left unmatched. The CDR3 totals 18 residues. Germline V lookup: CDR1 SGHVS, CDR2 FQNEAQ. The CDR3 region is CASSPRLAGGLQVYEQYF. The DNA of the CDR3 is TGTGCCAGCAGCCCGCGACTAGCGGGAGGGCTGCAGGTCTACGAGCAGTACTTC.

The chain employs TRBV9 and TRBJ2-2, with TRBD2 as a possible D gene (6 bases). The CDR3 covers 14 residues. The V and J ends lost 0 bases and 4 bases respectively, with 7 bases between them. Germline CDR1 is SGDLS and CDR2 is YYNGEE. CDR3: CASSVGGLTGELFF. DNA of the CDR3: TGTGCCAGCAGCGTAGGGGGACTCACCGGGGAGCTGTTTTTT.

This chain links TRBV5-4 with TRBJ2-7; D gene ambiguous. CDR1 and CDR2 (germline): SGHNT, YYREEE (reference sequence). CDR3 length: 14 residues. V was trimmed by 1 base and J by 0 bases, leaving 8 bases between them. CDR3 region: CASSLTPASYEQYF. The CDR3 bases are TGTGCCAGCAGCTTGACTCCGGCCTCCTACGAGCAGTACTTC.

The gene calls are TRBV5-1 and TRBJ1-2; 9 bases are a match to TRBD1. CDR3 length: 14 residues. Unmatched junction bases numbered 8, after V lost 6 bases and J lost 5 bases. Germline V gives CDR1 SGHRS, CDR2 YFSETQ. CDR3 amino acids: CASTSTGGTYGYTF. The CDR3 DNA is TGCGCCAGCACCTCGACAGGGGGGACGTATGGCTACACCTTC.

This clonotype was counted only a few times. V gene TRBV28 combines with J gene TRBJ2-5, with TRBD1 identical over 8 bases. This CDR3 is 14 amino acids long. The germline V gene has CDR1 MDHEN and CDR2 SYDVKM. J lost 5 bases, V lost 5 bases, and 7 bases had no gene match. CDR3: CASSVPGGAETQYF. DNA for the CDR3: TGTGCCAGCAGTGTTCCAGGGGGCGCGGAGACCCAGTACTTC.

At least ten counts were recorded for this clonotype. The rearrangement links TRBV29-1 to TRBJ1-3, with a tentative D call TRBD1 (6 bases). The germline gives CDR1 SQVTM, CDR2 ANQGSEA. CDR3 size: 12 residues. Trimming shortened V by 7 bases and J by 4 bases, and 11 bases separated the two germline ends. The CDR3 region is CSGAGQGNTIYF. The CDR3 DNA sequence: TGCAGCGGAGCGGGACAAGGAAACACCATATATTTT.

This rearrangement joins TRBV9 to TRBJ2-6, with 10 bases identical to TRBD1. This CDR3 region has 18 residues. The trim removed 3 bases at V and 0 bases at J, leaving 6 bases unmatched. Germline CDR1 and CDR2: SGDLS and YYNGEE. CDR3 amino acids: CASSDRDRGISGANVLTF. The CDR3 nucleotides read TGTGCCAGCAGCGACCGGGACAGGGGCATCTCTGGGGCCAACGTCCTGACTTTC.

This clonotype has at least ten counts. The chain uses TRBV20-1 and TRBJ1-1; TRBD1 agrees at 7 bases. The J segment lost 0 bases and the V segment lost 6 bases, leaving 4 bases of the junction unmatched. This CDR3 is 13 amino acids long. Germline-derived CDR1 and CDR2 are DFQATT and SNEGSKA (reference sequence). For the CDR3, the DNA is TGCAGTGCCGAGGGACAGCTGAACACTGAAGCTTTCTTT. Amino acid sequence: CSAEGQLNTEAFF.

This sequence joins TRBV29-1 and TRBJ2-5; perhaps D is TRBD1 or TRBD2 (6 bases each). This CDR3 contains 14 residues. Germline V lookup: CDR1 SQVTM, CDR2 ANQGSEA. Trimming cost V 4 bases and J 0 bases, with 12 bases left between them. CDR3 nucleotides: TGCAGCGTTGGTGCGGGACAAGACCAAGAGACCCAGTACTTC. It codes for CSVGAGQDQETQYF.

The chain links TRBV7-9 to TRBJ2-2; 9 bases are shared with TRBD1. The V gene end was trimmed by 5 bases and the J gene end by 6 bases; junction bases not matched to a gene: 4. The CDR3 length is 14 residues. In germline, CDR1 is SEHNR, CDR2 FQNEAQ (reference sequence). The CDR3 loop is CASSAGTGSGELFF. CDR3 nucleotide sequence: TGTGCCAGCAGCGCCGGGACAGGGTCCGGGGAGCTGTTTTTT. Full variable domain (rest looked up from reference TRBV7-9 and TRBJ2-2): DTGVSQNPRHKITKRGQNVTFRCDPISEHNRLYWYRQTLGQGPEFLTYFQNEAQLEKSRLLSDRFSAERPKGSFSTLEIQRTEQGDSAMYLCASSAGTGSGELFFGEGSRLTVL.

With respect to this clonotype: A much more abundant neighbour one base away suggests this may be a read error. The V and J genes are TRBV10-3 and TRBJ1-1, with a possible D match to TRBD1 (5 bases). With 6 bases removed from V and 8 bases from J, the gap between germline ends came to 10 bases. CDR1 is ENHRY and CDR2 is SYGVKD in the germline V gene. The CDR3 is 11 residues long. The chain's CDR3 is CAISEGKEAFF. The DNA for the CDR3 is TGTGCCATCAGCGAGGGGAAGGAAGCTTTCTTT.

This clonotype occurred many times. This rearrangement joins TRBV7-9 to TRBJ1-2; possible D gene TRBD1, 6 bases. The CDR3 totals 14 residues. The germline V gene encodes CDR1 SEHNR and CDR2 FQNEAQ (reference sequence). Trimming shortened V by 5 bases and J by 7 bases, and 17 bases separated the two germline ends. The CDR3 nucleotides are TGTGCCAGCAGCGCTACGACCTCAGGGGTTGGCTACACCTTC. Protein product: CASSATTSGVGYTF.

This chain connects TRBV12-3 or TRBV12-4 to TRBJ1-3; 7 nucleotides line up with TRBD1. The CDR3 covers 16 residues. V shed 3 bases, J shed 0 bases, and the junction held 5 bases outside the gene matches. The chain's CDR3 is CASSFATGSSGNTIYF. The CDR3, as DNA: TGTGCCAGCAGTTTCGCGACAGGGTCCTCTGGAAACACCATATATTTT.

This clonotype was found many times. The chain links TRBV5-5 to TRBJ1-2, with a tentative D call TRBD1 (6 bases). V was pared by 4 bases and J by 2 bases, with 12 bases between. CDR3 length equals 14 residues. The germline V gene encodes CDR1 SGHKS and CDR2 YYEKEE (reference sequence). This CDR3 is CASSPDSRNYGYTF. Here the CDR3 DNA reads TGTGCCAGCAGCCCGGACAGCCGGAACTATGGCTACACCTTC.

This clonotype came up many times. The V and J genes are TRBV5-1 and TRBJ1-2, with D possibly being TRBD1 (5 bases). This CDR3 has 15 residues. With 0 bases removed from V and 4 bases from J, the gap between germline ends came to 13 bases. Germline CDR1 SGHRS, CDR2 YFSETQ. CDR3 loop: CASSLAGTGFYGYTF. The DNA of the CDR3 is TGCGCCAGCAGCTTGGCCGGGACGGGCTTCTATGGCTACACCTTC. Full variable domain (rest looked up from reference TRBV5-1 and TRBJ1-2): KAGVTQTPRYLIKTRGQQVTLSCSPISGHRSVSWYQQTPGQGLQFLFEYFSETQRNKGNFPGRFSGRQFSNSRSEMNVSTLELGDSALYLCASSLAGTGFYGYTFGSGTRLTVV.

This clonotype showed up many times. The chain couples TRBV7-6 to TRBJ2-7, with D maybe TRBD1 (8 bases). V was shortened by 3 bases and J by 4 bases, with 19 bases between the two germline ends. CDR1 is SGHVS and CDR2 is FNYEAQ in the germline V gene. This CDR3 has 16 amino acids. The CDR3 is CASSLGGGQDGYEQYF. CDR3 bases: TGTGCCAGCAGCTTGGGGGGGGGACAGGACGGGTACGAGCAGTACTTC.

This clonotype has at least ten counts. This chain joins TRBV10-1 and TRBJ2-5; D uncertain. This CDR3 is 13 amino acids long. V was clipped by 5 bases and J by 1 base, with 8 bases between them. The V gene's germline CDR1 is WNHNN and CDR2 SYGVQD (reference sequence). CDR3 amino acids: CASSIKPQETQYF. The CDR3 DNA reads TGCGCCAGCAGTATCAAGCCCCAAGAGACCCAGTACTTC.

In regard to this clonotype: No DNA is shown, since the ends of the CDR3 on it are uncertain; the CDR3 is the one TCRdb lists. This chain joins TRBV5-1 and TRBJ2-7. In germline, CDR1 is SGHRS, CDR2 YFSETQ. The CDR3 adds up to 15 amino acids, both ends counted. The chain's CDR3 is CASSLTFGEAYEQYF.